This TCR beta chain was found in a study of blood T cells in healthy people across ages. The V end was cut by 1 base, the J end by 1 base, with 9 bases between. The CDR3 covers 15 residues. CDR1 and CDR2 (germline): SGHRS, YFSETQ. Through a sample-barcoded 5' primer and a J-beta primer mix, a second PCR was run for roughly 6 to 11 cycles. TCRdb re-called the 5' RACE reads through MiXCR, storing one row per CDR3 protein. The sample shows about 570,000 distinct CDR3 sequences, roughly a quarter of them seen only once. General study points: Unsorted PBMCs prevented conclusive naive versus antigen-experienced comparison. Diversity estimated from one million T cells was considered an underestimate.

The table lists this clonotype with a few counts. Its specificity is not known. This rearrangement joins TRBV5-1 to TRBJ1-5; no clear D gene. What was sequenced was blood. The sequence came from a woman in her seventies in good health. CDR3 DNA: TGCGCCAGCAGCTTGTCAGGTTCGAGCAATCAGCCCCAGCATTTT. Its translation is CASSLSGSSNQPQHF.